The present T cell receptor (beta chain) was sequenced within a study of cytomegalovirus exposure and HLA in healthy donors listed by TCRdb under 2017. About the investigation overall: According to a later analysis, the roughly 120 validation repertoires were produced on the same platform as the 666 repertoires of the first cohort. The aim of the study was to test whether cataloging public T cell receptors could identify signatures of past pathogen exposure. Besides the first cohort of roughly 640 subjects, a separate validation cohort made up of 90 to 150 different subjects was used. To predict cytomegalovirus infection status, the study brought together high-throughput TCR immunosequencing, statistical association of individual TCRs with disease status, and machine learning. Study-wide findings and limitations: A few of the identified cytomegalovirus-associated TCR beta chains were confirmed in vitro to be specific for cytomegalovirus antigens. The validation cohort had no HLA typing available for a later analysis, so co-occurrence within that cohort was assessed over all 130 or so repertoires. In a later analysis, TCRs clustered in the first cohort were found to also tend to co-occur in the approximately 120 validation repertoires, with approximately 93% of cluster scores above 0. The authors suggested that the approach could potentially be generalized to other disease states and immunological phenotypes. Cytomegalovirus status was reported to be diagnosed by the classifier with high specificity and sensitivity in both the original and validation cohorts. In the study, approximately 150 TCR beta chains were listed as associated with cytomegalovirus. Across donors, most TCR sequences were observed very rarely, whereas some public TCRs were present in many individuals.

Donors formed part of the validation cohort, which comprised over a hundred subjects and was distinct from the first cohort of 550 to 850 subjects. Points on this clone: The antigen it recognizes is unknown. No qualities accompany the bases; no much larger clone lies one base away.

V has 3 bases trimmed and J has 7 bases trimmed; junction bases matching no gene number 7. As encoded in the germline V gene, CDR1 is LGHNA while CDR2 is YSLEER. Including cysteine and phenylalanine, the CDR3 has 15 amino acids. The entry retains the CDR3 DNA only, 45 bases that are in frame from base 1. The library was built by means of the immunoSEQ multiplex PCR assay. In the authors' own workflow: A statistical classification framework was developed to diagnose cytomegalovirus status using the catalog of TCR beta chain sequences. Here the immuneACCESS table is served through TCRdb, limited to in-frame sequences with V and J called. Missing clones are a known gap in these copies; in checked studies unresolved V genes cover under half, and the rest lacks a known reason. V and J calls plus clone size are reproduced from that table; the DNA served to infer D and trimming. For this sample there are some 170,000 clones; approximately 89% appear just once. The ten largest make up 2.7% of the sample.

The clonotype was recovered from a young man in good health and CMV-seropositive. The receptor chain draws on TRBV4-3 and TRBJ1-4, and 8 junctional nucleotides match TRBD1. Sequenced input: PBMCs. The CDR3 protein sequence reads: CASSHIGTGREKLFF. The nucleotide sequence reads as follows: TGCGCCAGCAGCCATATCGGGACAGGCCGTGAAAAACTGTTTTTT.